The 10 T cell receptor beta chains below come from one sample, sequenced in a study of cytomegalovirus exposure and HLA in healthy donors. This PCR relied on a set of 60 Vbeta primers and 13 Jbeta primers. This table comes from immunoSEQ multiplex PCR, and its TCRdb copy is limited to in-frame clones, with some not included. The table records roughly 67,000 clones, 60% to 80% of them present only once. The sequenced material came from PBMCs. Receptors were obtained from a man aged 55 to 70 in good health and CMV-seropositive.

The chain recombines TRBV4-2 with TRBJ1-5; no definite D call. The V end lost 1 base, the J end lost 5 bases, and 6 bases lay between the germline ends. The CDR3 extends over 13 amino acids. Germline loops: CDR1 LGHNA, CDR2 YNFKEQ. CDR3 amino acids: CASSQGTDQPQHF. The CDR3 DNA reads as TGTGCCAGCAGCCAAGGTACGGATCAGCCCCAGCATTTT.

V gene TRBV9 combines with J gene TRBJ1-1, with a weak D call TRBD1 (5 bases). Germline CDR1 is SGDLS and CDR2 is YYNGEE. This CDR3 is built from 14 residues. Deletions cut 1 base from V and 3 bases from J, with 10 bases between. The CDR3 is CASSVRGGDTEAFF. The CDR3 DNA follows: TGTGCCAGCAGCGTAAGGGGTGGGGACACTGAAGCTTTCTTT.

This clone came up a few times. The V call is TRBV18, the J call TRBJ2-3, with D uncertain. Germline V CDR1 and CDR2: KGHSH, LQKENI. The V and J ends lost 1 base and 1 base respectively, with 9 bases between them. The CDR3 totals 15 residues. The chain's CDR3 is CASSPRNPGTDTQYF. The CDR3 coding sequence is TGTGCCAGCTCACCACGTAATCCAGGCACAGATACGCAGTATTTT.

V usage is TRBV7-8 and J usage is TRBJ2-7; 8 nucleotides agree with TRBD2. The V gene's germline CDR1 is SGHVS and CDR2 FQNEAQ. The CDR3 covers 16 residues. J gave up 6 bases and V 5 bases, and 15 bases lay outside the gene matches. The chain's CDR3 is CASSRFTSGGTLEQYF. The CDR3 nucleotides are TGTGCCAGCAGCCGTTTTACTAGCGGCGGAACTCTCGAGCAGTACTTC.

This clone appeared a single time. Since the CDR3 does not end with the conserved phenylalanine or tryptophan, this likely comes from a read error. The chain uses TRBV7-9 and TRBJ1-1; tentatively, D is TRBD1 (5 bases). The germline gives CDR1 SEHNR, CDR2 FQNEAQ (reference sequence). Trimming shortened V by 1 base and J by 4 bases, and 7 bases separated the two germline ends. The CDR3 extends over 13 amino acids. CDR3 nucleotides: TGTGCCAGCAGCTTAGGGGGCAGCACTGAAGCTTTCCTT. Its protein product is CASSLGGSTEAFL.

This chain uses TRBV2 with TRBJ2-7; 11 bases map to TRBD2. The germline CDR1 and CDR2 sequences are SNHLY and FYNNEI. This CDR3 is built from 16 residues. V lost 0 bases, J lost 12 bases, and 13 bases stayed unmatched. The CDR3 loop reads CASSEATILAGVSWYF. CDR3 in DNA: TGTGCCAGCAGTGAAGCGACAATACTAGCGGGAGTCTCGTGGTACTTC.

V usage is TRBV6-1 and J usage is TRBJ1-1; D is unresolved. The CDR3 is 13 residues long. Trimming cost V 9 bases and J 1 base, with 12 bases left between them. CDR1 MNHNS and CDR2 SASEGT come from the germline V gene. CDR3 sequence reads: CASTAGWNTEAFF. The CDR3 DNA reads TGTGCCAGTACTGCGGGGTGGAACACTGAAGCTTTCTTT.

As regards this clone: The junction departs from germline at one end; a sequencing error may be responsible. V usage is TRBV7-9 and J usage is TRBJ2-3; 14 positions match TRBD2. This CDR3 spans 15 amino acids. CDR1 SEHNR and CDR2 FQNEAQ come from the germline V gene (reference sequence). For the CDR3, the DNA is TGTTCCAGCAGCTGGGGACTAGCGGGGGTAGATACGCAGTATTTT. It encodes CSSSWGLAGVDTQYF. Variable domain in full (rest from reference TRBV7-9 and TRBJ2-3): DTGVSQNPRHKITKRGQNVTFRCDPISEHNRLYWYRQTLGQGPEFLTYFQNEAQLEKSRLLSDRFSAERPKGSFSTLEIQRTEQGDSAMYLCSSSWGLAGVDTQYFGPGTRLTVL.

The J gene is TRBJ1-5, the V gene TRBV27; tentative D call: TRBD1 (5 bases). The CDR3 runs to 16 residues. With 6 bases removed from V and 9 bases from J, the gap between germline ends came to 24 bases. The germline gives CDR1 MNHEY, CDR2 SMNVEV (reference sequence). The CDR3 DNA sequence: TGTGCCAGCAGACCAATCTTCGGGACTGCCGAATGGCCCCAGCATTTT. Residues: CASRPIFGTAEWPQHF.

The genes are TRBV4-1 and TRBJ1-2; 8 bases are shared with TRBD1. The germline V gene encodes CDR1 MGHRA and CDR2 YSYEKL. J was trimmed by 0 bases and V by 3 bases; bases with no gene match: 6. The CDR3 is 16 residues long. CDR3 amino acids: CASSQEMTGANYGYTF. In DNA form, the CDR3 reads TGCGCCAGCAGCCAGGAAATGACAGGGGCTAACTATGGCTACACCTTC.